This TCR beta chain came from a study of cytomegalovirus exposure and HLA in healthy donors. General observations from the study: Reports credit the classifier with highly specific, highly sensitive diagnosis of cytomegalovirus status.

There are a few counts of this clone. Its antigen is still unknown. Use of 60 Vbeta and 13 Jbeta primers characterized the PCR. Data came from immunoSEQ multiplex PCR; TCRdb stores just in-frame clones and leaves some out. The sample gives over 95,000 clones, about 78% of which show up once; over 3% is in the top ten. The germline CDR1 and CDR2 sequences are SQVTM and ANQGSEA. CDR3 length: 13 amino acids. V was cut by 3 bases and J by 3 bases, with 12 bases left in between. The receptor comes from a man between 35 and 55 years old in good health and CMV-seronegative. This chain joins TRBV29-1 and TRBJ2-7; tentatively, D is TRBD2 (7 bases). Sequences were obtained from PBMCs. The CDR3 DNA follows: TGCAGCGTTGAGGGCGGGGGCTTCTACGAGCAGTACTTC. Protein product: CSVEGGGFYEQYF.